Listed below are T cell receptor beta chains from one sample, sequenced in a study of blood T cell repertoires in COVID-19. Only in-frame clones appear in the TCRdb table, and some are missing; sequencing was by immunoSEQ multiplex PCR. The table has tens of thousands of clones, around 90% seen once. The sample taken for sequencing was peripheral blood. The origin of the receptors is a human donor in a cohort sampled during active COVID-19. CDR3s include the opening cysteine and the closing phenylalanine or tryptophan. D genes are given only for firm matches.

D gene: TRBD1; J gene: TRBJ1-5; V gene: TRBV9; CDR3 protein: CASSVAGTGNQPQHF
D gene: TRBD2; J gene: TRBJ2-2; V gene: TRBV5-1; CDR3 protein: CASRRDGGSGSRKTGELFF
D gene: TRBD2; J gene: TRBJ2-3; V gene: TRBV20-1; CDR3 protein: CSASSVKRGGADTQYF
D gene: -; J gene: TRBJ2-5; V gene: TRBV9; CDR3 protein: CASSVDEGWDTGTQYF
D gene: -; J gene: TRBJ2-2; V gene: TRBV2; CDR3 protein: CASSVNPGGTGELFF
D gene: TRBD1; J gene: TRBJ2-7; V gene: TRBV15; CDR3 protein: CATSRDVGTGKYEQYF
D gene: TRBD1; J gene: TRBJ1-5; V gene: TRBV30; CDR3 protein: CASAGGEGNQPQHF
D gene: -; J gene: TRBJ2-5; V gene: TRBV9; CDR3 protein: CASSVEGRGKETQYF
D gene: TRBD2; J gene: TRBJ2-1; V gene: TRBV19; CDR3 protein: CASARSAGLAGGLVNEQFF
D gene: -; J gene: TRBJ1-1; V gene: TRBV4-1; CDR3 protein: CASSQGRSLNTEAFF
D gene: TRBD1; J gene: TRBJ2-7; V gene: TRBV7-8; CDR3 protein: CASSPGQFQNYEQYF
D gene: TRBD1; J gene: TRBJ1-1; V gene: TRBV2; CDR3 protein: CASSPRTGLEAFF
D gene: TRBD1; J gene: TRBJ1-5; V gene: TRBV28; CDR3 protein: CASITGQGNNQPQHF
D gene: -; J gene: TRBJ2-3; V gene: TRBV7-6; CDR3 protein: CASKGGVAGTDTQYF
D gene: TRBD1; J gene: TRBJ2-1; V gene: TRBV27; CDR3 protein: CASTRTGVHNEQFF
D gene: -; J gene: TRBJ1-2; V gene: TRBV10-3; CDR3 protein: CAIFRTPDYGYTF
D gene: TRBD1; J gene: TRBJ2-7; V gene: TRBV28; CDR3 protein: CASSFDRVFWEQYF
D gene: -; J gene: TRBJ1-2; V gene: TRBV5-1; CDR3 protein: CASSLAGNYGYTF
D gene: TRBD1; J gene: TRBJ2-7; V gene: TRBV9; CDR3 protein: CASSVGGGLDEQYF
D gene: -; J gene: TRBJ2-2; V gene: TRBV10-3; CDR3 protein: CAIRQPNTGELFF
D gene: -; J gene: TRBJ2-6; V gene: TRBV3-1/TRBV3-2; CDR3 protein: CASSLNLAGHSGANVLTF
D gene: TRBD2; J gene: TRBJ2-7; V gene: TRBV2; CDR3 protein: CASARTSGYEQYF
D gene: TRBD2; J gene: TRBJ2-1; V gene: TRBV5-1; CDR3 protein: CASSFLAGSSYNEQFF
D gene: -; J gene: TRBJ1-2; V gene: TRBV28; CDR3 protein: CASIQGMQVYGYTF
D gene: -; J gene: TRBJ1-6; V gene: TRBV3-1/TRBV3-2; CDR3 protein: CASSQPESNSPLHF
D gene: TRBD2; J gene: TRBJ2-1; V gene: TRBV10-3; CDR3 protein: CATWTSGNEQFF
D gene: -; J gene: TRBJ1-6; V gene: TRBV7-9; CDR3 protein: CASSPPGQTSISYNSPLHF
D gene: -; J gene: TRBJ1-1; V gene: TRBV6-1; CDR3 protein: CASSERGGGAGPSAAFF
D gene: TRBD2; J gene: TRBJ2-5; V gene: TRBV2; CDR3 protein: CASSSSGGKTQYF
D gene: TRBD1; J gene: TRBJ1-5; V gene: TRBV18; CDR3 protein: CASSPEMGQANIGNQPQHF
D gene: -; J gene: TRBJ2-7; V gene: TRBV5-1; CDR3 protein: CASSLFGREVGEQYF
D gene: TRBD2; J gene: TRBJ2-2; V gene: TRBV7-2; CDR3 protein: CASRPRTSGRNTGELFF
D gene: TRBD1; J gene: TRBJ1-1; V gene: TRBV10-3; CDR3 protein: CATAETGEMNTEAFF
D gene: -; J gene: TRBJ2-1; V gene: TRBV5-6; CDR3 protein: CASSPGQRGPFLDEQFF
D gene: TRBD2; J gene: TRBJ2-5; V gene: TRBV5-1; CDR3 protein: CASSLARTSGQETQYF
D gene: -; J gene: TRBJ1-1; V gene: TRBV6-5; CDR3 protein: CASSYGGYTEAFF
D gene: TRBD1; J gene: TRBJ2-5; V gene: TRBV5-1; CDR3 protein: CASSLGDRGSQETQYF
D gene: -; J gene: TRBJ1-4; V gene: TRBV30; CDR3 protein: CAWSVGGIEKLFF
D gene: -; J gene: TRBJ1-3; V gene: TRBV30; CDR3 protein: CAWNRDSGNTIYF
D gene: -; J gene: TRBJ2-2; V gene: TRBV3-1/TRBV3-2; CDR3 protein: CASSQVRTGELFF
D gene: -; J gene: TRBJ2-7; V gene: TRBV11-3; CDR3 protein: CASSLDGAGGYEQYF
D gene: TRBD1; J gene: TRBJ1-5; V gene: TRBV19; CDR3 protein: CASSIALTGIAGNQPQHF
D gene: TRBD1; J gene: TRBJ1-4; V gene: TRBV29-1; CDR3 protein: CSVGGQGLNEKLFF
D gene: TRBD2; J gene: TRBJ2-7; V gene: TRBV7-3; CDR3 protein: CASSQGPRTSGDYEQYF
D gene: -; J gene: TRBJ1-2; V gene: TRBV6-5; CDR3 protein: CASTTGNYGYTF
D gene: -; J gene: TRBJ1-3; V gene: TRBV6-6; CDR3 protein: CASSYGPSGNTIYF
D gene: TRBD2; J gene: TRBJ2-2; V gene: TRBV9; CDR3 protein: CASSVEGGREFYGELFF
D gene: -; J gene: TRBJ1-5; V gene: TRBV7-8; CDR3 protein: CASSFRRDSNQPQHF
D gene: TRBD1; J gene: TRBJ1-2; V gene: TRBV24-1; CDR3 protein: CATSDQKGQGDNYGYTF
D gene: TRBD1; J gene: TRBJ2-5; V gene: TRBV5-3; CDR3 protein: CARSSIGRGPEETQYF